Presented here are 28 T cell receptor beta chains from one specimen sequenced in a study of cytomegalovirus exposure and HLA in healthy donors. The PCR used 60 Vbeta and 13 Jbeta primers. The repertoire was sequenced with immunoSEQ multiplex PCR; TCRdb's copy has only in-frame clones and lacks some. The table has some 150,000 clones, roughly four fifths seen once; the top ten hold approximately 1.8%. Sequenced sample: PBMCs. The source of these receptors is a female donor in good health and CMV-seropositive.

V gene TRBV7-7 combines with J gene TRBJ2-6; D is unclear. The CDR3 covers 15 residues. Germline V gene sequence: CDR1 SSHAT, CDR2 FNYEAQ (reference sequence). Trimming cost V 3 bases and J 0 bases, with 6 bases left between them. The chain's CDR3 is CASSLGSSGANVLTF. The CDR3 DNA reads as TGTGCCAGCAGCTTGGGCAGCTCTGGGGCCAACGTCCTGACTTTC.

This clone was seen more than once but under ten times. The chain combines TRBV5-4 with TRBJ2-7, with D possibly matching TRBD2 (6 bases). The CDR3 length is 14 residues. V was trimmed by 1 base and J by 7 bases, leaving 15 bases between them. The germline CDR1 and CDR2 sequences are SGHNT and YYREEE (reference sequence). The CDR3 coding sequence is TGTGCCAGCAGCTTGCCGGGAGACATAGGGGAGCAGTACTTC. Amino acids: CASSLPGDIGEQYF.

The rearrangement links TRBV28 to TRBJ1-2, with a tentative D call TRBD1 (5 bases). Germline V gives CDR1 MDHEN, CDR2 SYDVKM. Trimming pared 6 bases from V and 4 bases from J, leaving 12 bases between. The CDR3 covers 13 residues. CDR3 region: CASRLPRGYGYTF. CDR3 sequence (DNA): TGTGCCAGCAGACTACCAAGGGGCTATGGCTACACCTTC.

The chain recombines TRBV7-2 with TRBJ2-7; 12 nucleotides agree with TRBD2. The CDR3 extends over 16 amino acids. Germline V lookup: CDR1 SGHTA, CDR2 FQGNSA. The ends lost 5 bases at V and 4 bases at J; junction bases unmatched: 9. CDR3 loop: CASSLHPLAGGYEQYF. For the CDR3, the DNA is TGTGCCAGCAGCCTACACCCACTAGCGGGAGGTTACGAGCAGTACTTC.

The CDR3 spells CASSQLAGAVDEQYF. CDR3 in DNA: TGTGCCAGCAGCCAACTAGCGGGGGCCGTGGACGAGCAGTACTTC. The chain has TRBV7-9 and TRBJ2-7, with TRBD2 identical over 11 bases. Looked up from germline, CDR1 is SEHNR and CDR2 is FQNEAQ (reference sequence). The CDR3 has 15 amino acids. Germline trimming cut 5 bases from V and 5 bases from J; bases unmatched to any gene: 8. Based on the CDR3 plus reference TRBV7-9 and TRBJ2-7, the full variable domain is DTGVSQNPRHKITKRGQNVTFRCDPISEHNRLYWYRQTLGQGPEFLTYFQNEAQLEKSRLLSDRFSAERPKGSFSTLEIQRTEQGDSAMYLCASSQLAGAVDEQYFGPGTRLTVT.

The chain has TRBV5-1 and TRBJ2-7; 8 positions agree with TRBD1. V lost 4 bases, J lost 1 base, and 4 bases stayed unmatched. This CDR3 is 14 amino acids long. Looked up from germline, CDR1 is SGHRS and CDR2 is YFSETQ. In DNA form, the CDR3 reads TGCGCCAGCAGCCACGGACAGGGTTCCTACGAGCAGTACTTC. Its protein product is CASSHGQGSYEQYF.

The rearrangement links TRBV18 to TRBJ2-7; 7 nucleotides align to TRBD1. Germline CDR1 is KGHSH and CDR2 is LQKENI. Unmatched junction bases numbered 4, after V lost 6 bases and J lost 2 bases. The CDR3 length is 13 residues. Here the CDR3 reads CASSLGQTYEQYF. CDR3 DNA sequence: TGTGCCAGCTCTCTGGGACAGACCTACGAGCAGTACTTC.

This clone was seen just once. The genes are TRBV19 and TRBJ2-7; TRBD2 matches 14 bases. Germline-derived CDR1 and CDR2 are LNHDA and SQIVND (reference sequence). V was pared by 3 bases and J by 6 bases, with 10 bases of the junction left unmatched. This CDR3 has 17 residues. CDR3 in amino acids: CASSMGLAGEGISEQYF. CDR3 DNA: TGTGCCAGTAGTATGGGACTAGCGGGAGAGGGGATCTCCGAGCAGTACTTC.

This chain connects TRBV6-6 to TRBJ2-3, with 7 bases identical to TRBD2. J gave up 4 bases and V 6 bases, and 10 bases lay outside the gene matches. The CDR3 spans 15 residues. Germline V lookup: CDR1 MNHNY, CDR2 SVGAGI (reference sequence). The CDR3 coding sequence is TGTGCCAGCAGCGAAACTAGCGCTAAATCAGATACGCAGTATTTT. It yields the protein CASSETSAKSDTQYF.

This chain joins TRBV6-5 and TRBJ2-1; TRBD2 matches at 14 bases. CDR1 and CDR2 (germline): MNHEY, SVGAGI. The CDR3 totals 16 residues. Losses at the gene ends were 4 bases for V and 8 bases for J; bases not matched to a gene: 7. CDR3: CASSLSTSGRADEQFF. For the CDR3, the DNA is TGTGCCAGCAGTTTATCGACTAGCGGGAGGGCCGATGAGCAGTTCTTC.

The rearrangement joins TRBV12-5 to TRBJ1-2; no firm D call. Trimming left V 0 bases short and J 1 base short, with 6 bases between. From germline, CDR1 is LGHNT and CDR2 FRNRAP. The CDR3 is made up of 14 amino acids. The CDR3 sequence is CASGLVPGNYGYTF. CDR3 in DNA: TGTGCTAGTGGTTTGGTACCGGGTAACTATGGCTACACCTTC.

This clone was observed a few times. The chain is built from TRBV28 and TRBJ1-4; the D gene is possibly TRBD1 (6 bases). V gave up 6 bases and J gave up 3 bases, with 11 bases separating them. The CDR3 runs to 14 residues. Germline loops: CDR1 MDHEN, CDR2 SYDVKM. The CDR3 region has the DNA TGTGCCAGCAGCCGACAGGAGCCTAATGAAAAACTGTTTTTT. This gives the protein CASSRQEPNEKLFF.

Notes on this clone: Sequence at one end of the junction differs from germline and may be a read error. The genes are TRBV7-3 and TRBJ2-5; 7 positions agree with TRBD1. The CDR3 has 17 residues. From germline, CDR1 is SGHTA and CDR2 FQGTGA. The CDR3 DNA sequence: TGTGCCAGCAGCTTAGGTCGTCGACAGGGCCTCCAAGAGACTCAGTACTTC. Its translation: CASSLGRRQGLQETQYF.

V and J are TRBV19 and TRBJ2-7; no clear D gene. CDR3 size: 15 residues. V was pared by 0 bases and J by 0 bases, with 9 bases between. CDR1 and CDR2 from the germline V gene are LNHDA and SQIVND (reference sequence). Written as DNA, the CDR3 is TGTGCCAGTAGTATAGATCTCCAGGTCTCCTACGAGCAGTACTTC. Protein: CASSIDLQVSYEQYF.

This clone has more than one count but fewer than ten. The rearrangement joins TRBV7-2 to TRBJ2-5; 12 bases match TRBD2. Germline V gene data show CDR1 as SGHTA and CDR2 as FQGNSA. The CDR3 has 16 amino acids. V shed 1 base, J shed 5 bases, and the junction held 5 bases outside the gene matches. In DNA form, the CDR3 reads TGTGCCAGCAGCTTAGGGCTAGCGGGGGGGCGGGAGACCCAGTACTTC. Its protein is CASSLGLAGGRETQYF.

This chain links TRBV7-9 with TRBJ2-5; D uncertain. Germline assignment: CDR1 SEHNR and CDR2 FQNEAQ (reference sequence). The CDR3 has 15 amino acids. The V and J ends lost 5 bases and 3 bases respectively, with 16 bases between them. The CDR3 loop is CASSRPARGKETQYF. DNA of the CDR3: TGTGCCAGCAGCAGACCCGCTCGAGGAAAAGAGACCCAGTACTTC.

This chain joins TRBV18 and TRBJ2-3; 8 nucleotides align to TRBD2. The CDR3 covers 15 residues. The V and J ends lost 5 bases and 3 bases, in that order; junction bases with no gene match: 7. Germline lookup yields CDR1 KGHSH and CDR2 LQKENI. CDR3 sequence: CASSSLLAETDTQYF. In nucleotides, the CDR3 is TGTGCCAGCTCATCACTACTAGCGGAGACAGATACGCAGTATTTT.

The chain uses TRBV6-1 and TRBJ2-5; D perhaps matches TRBD2 (5 bases). V was shortened by 6 bases and J by 2 bases, with 10 bases between the two germline ends. The CDR3 is made up of 13 amino acids. Germline-derived CDR1 and CDR2 are MNHNS and SASEGT. For the CDR3, the DNA is TGTGCCAGCAGGAAGACTACTCAAGAGACCCAGTACTTC. Its protein is CASRKTTQETQYF.

CDR3: CAWSLRRGTLTDTQYF. CDR3 DNA: TGTGCCTGGAGTCTAAGGCGGGGAACCCTCACAGATACGCAGTATTTT. The chain recombines TRBV30 with TRBJ2-3; TRBD2 might be the D (6 bases). Germline V lookup: CDR1 GTSNPN, CDR2 SVGIG (reference sequence). The CDR3 consists of 16 residues. V dropped 2 bases and J dropped 2 bases, with 17 bases sitting between them.

The chain couples TRBV7-3 to TRBJ2-5; a weak D match, TRBD1 (5 bases). The J call may be incorrect, as the DNA end agrees better with TRBJ2-7. CDR3 length equals 14 residues. The germline V gene has CDR1 SGHTA and CDR2 FQGTGA. The CDR3 DNA follows: TGTGCCAGCAGCCTCCAGGGTGGCTCCTACGAGCAGTACTTC. Its protein product is CASSLQGGSYEQYF.

The V call is TRBV7-2, the J call TRBJ2-2; 8 bases are shared with TRBD2. Germline CDR1 SGHTA, CDR2 FQGNSA. This CDR3 contains 17 residues. The V gene end was trimmed by 3 bases and the J gene end by 4 bases; junction bases not matched to a gene: 10. The CDR3 coding sequence is TGTGCCAGCAGCTTGGTACCGGGACTAGTTATCACCGGGGAGCTGTTTTTT. This translates into CASSLVPGLVITGELFF.

The chain has TRBV5-1 and TRBJ2-3; D call uncertain. The V end was cut by 4 bases, the J end by 4 bases, with 10 bases between. The V gene's germline CDR1 is SGHRS and CDR2 YFSETQ. This CDR3 is 13 amino acids long. For the CDR3, the DNA is TGCGCCAGCAGCGCGCAGGATTCAGATACGCAGTATTTT. Translated, it gives CASSAQDSDTQYF.

V usage is TRBV28 and J usage is TRBJ1-5; 9 positions agree with TRBD1. In germline, CDR1 is MDHEN, CDR2 SYDVKM. V lost 9 bases, J lost 6 bases, and 9 bases stayed unmatched. The CDR3 spans 14 residues. The CDR3 nucleotides read TGTGCCAGTACAGGGGGCGGGTCGGGTCAGCCCCAGCATTTT. Encoded protein: CASTGGGSGQPQHF. The full variable domain, in which reference TRBV28 and TRBJ1-5 provide the parts outside the CDR3, is DVKVTQSSRYLVKRTGEKVFLECVQDMDHENMFWYRQDPGLGLRLIYFSYDVKMKEKGDIPEGYSVSREKKERFSLILESASTNQTSMYLCASTGGGSGQPQHFGDGTRLSIL.

This rearrangement joins TRBV27 to TRBJ1-6; D gene ambiguous. The V end was cut by 6 bases, the J end by 7 bases, with 7 bases between. In germline, CDR1 is MNHEY, CDR2 SMNVEV (reference sequence). The CDR3 runs 12 residues. The CDR3 here is CASSPGNSPLHF. Here the CDR3 DNA reads TGTGCCAGCAGCCCCGGGAATTCACCCCTCCACTTT.

This chain joins TRBV5-5 and TRBJ1-5; D gene uncertain. The CDR3 contains 17 residues. Trimming left V 0 bases short and J 2 bases short, with 15 bases between. Germline assignment: CDR1 SGHKS and CDR2 YYEKEE (reference sequence). The chain's CDR3 is CASSLGVGTIRNQPQHF. CDR3 bases: TGTGCCAGCAGCTTGGGGGTGGGCACCATCCGCAATCAGCCCCAGCATTTT.

J is TRBJ2-1 and V is TRBV25-1; TRBD1 matches at 9 bases. This CDR3 region has 15 residues. Germline V gene lookup returns CDR1 MGHDK and CDR2 SYGVNS. Unmatched junction bases numbered 16, after V lost 8 bases and J lost 11 bases. CDR3: CASSGTGSSQHKQFF. The CDR3 bases are TGTGCCAGCTCCGGGACAGGGAGCTCCCAACACAAGCAGTTCTTC.

The chain uses TRBV14 and TRBJ2-7; D unresolved. The germline V gene has CDR1 SGHDN and CDR2 FVKESK. The CDR3 has 16 residues. Trimming pared 0 bases from V and 2 bases from J, leaving 14 bases between. CDR3 region: CASSQDLETLTYEQYF. CDR3 nucleotide sequence: TGTGCCAGCAGCCAAGATCTCGAGACACTGACCTACGAGCAGTACTTC.

V gene TRBV5-1 combines with J gene TRBJ1-2; TRBD1 aligns across 8 bases. Germline lookup yields CDR1 SGHRS and CDR2 YFSETQ. The ends lost 0 bases at V and 5 bases at J; junction bases unmatched: 3. This CDR3 contains 14 residues. Here the CDR3 DNA reads TGCGCCAGCAGCTTGGTAGGACAGGGTTATGGCTACACCTTC. Its protein product is CASSLVGQGYGYTF.